The 23 T cell receptor beta chains in this list originate from one sample, sequenced in a study of cytomegalovirus exposure and HLA in healthy donors. Primers: 60 Vbeta forward and 13 Jbeta reverse. Some clones are missing from TCRdb's copy, which holds only in-frame ones; the method was immunoSEQ multiplex PCR. The table shows about 140,000 clones, with more than 7.5% occurring only once. Material: PBMCs. The receptors here all came from a man aged 45-60 years in good health and CMV-seronegative.

This clone was counted a few times. The rearrangement links TRBV15 to TRBJ1-1; D remains ambiguous. V lost 5 bases, J lost 7 bases, and 17 bases lay in between. Germline V lookup: CDR1 LNHNV, CDR2 YYDKDF (reference sequence). The CDR3 extends over 14 amino acids. The CDR3: CATSHDRGLFEAFF. CDR3 sequence (DNA): TGTGCCACCAGCCATGATCGGGGTCTCTTTGAAGCTTTCTTT. Full variable domain (outside the CDR3, taken from reference TRBV15 and TRBJ1-1): DAMVIQNPRYQVTQFGKPVTLSCSQTLNHNVMYWYQQKSSQAPKLLFHYYDKDFNNEADTPDNFQSRRPNTSFCFLDIRSPGLGDTAMYLCATSHDRGLFEAFFGQGTRLTVV.

The chain combines TRBV11-3 with TRBJ2-7, with TRBD2 matching 7 bases. This CDR3 region has 13 residues. CDR1 and CDR2 from the germline V gene are SGHNT and YENEEA. Trimming at V came to 6 bases and at J to 3 bases, leaving 5 bases not matched to a gene. The CDR3 sequence: CASSRGGSYEQYF. Written as DNA, the CDR3 is TGTGCCAGCAGTCGCGGCGGGAGCTACGAGCAGTACTTC. Filled out from reference TRBV11-3 and TRBJ2-7, the complete variable domain reads EAGVVQSPRYKIIEKKQPVAFWCNPISGHNTLYWYLQNLGQGPELLIRYENEEAVDDSQLPKDRFSAERLKGVDSTLKIQPAELGDSAVYLCASSRGGSYEQYFGPGTRLTVT.

The chain recombines TRBV18 with TRBJ1-1; a possible D gene is TRBD1 (5 bases). The germline V gene has CDR1 KGHSH and CDR2 LQKENI. This CDR3 is built from 13 residues. Trimming removed 5 bases at V and 1 base at J, with 8 bases between. CDR3 in DNA: TGTGCCAGCTCATTCGACAGGAACACTGAAGCTTTCTTT. Translating it yields CASSFDRNTEAFF.

The chain recombines TRBV9 with TRBJ2-7; possible D gene TRBD1, 6 bases. The CDR3 length is 15 residues. The ends were cut back, 0 bases at V and 2 bases at J, with 12 bases in the middle. Germline CDR1 reads SGDLS; CDR2 reads YYNGEE. The CDR3 DNA sequence: TGTGCCAGCAGCGTAGAAGCAGGGGCCCCCTACGAGCAGTACTTC. Protein sequence: CASSVEAGAPYEQYF.

The sample holds a few counts of this clone. The chain employs TRBV2 and TRBJ1-2; no clear D. Looked up from germline, CDR1 is SNHLY and CDR2 is FYNNEI. The CDR3 contains 14 residues. V lost 4 bases to trimming and J lost 1 base, with 10 bases between them. The CDR3, as DNA: TGTGCCAGCAGTGTATCCTCACTTAACTATGGCTACACCTTC. Encoded protein: CASSVSSLNYGYTF.

This clone was observed a handful of times. Here the CDR3 DNA reads TGTGCCAGCAGTGCCATGACAGGGGTATACTCTGGCTACACCTTC. Encoded protein: CASSAMTGVYSGYTF. The rearrangement uses TRBV28 and TRBJ1-2, with 8 bases that match TRBD1. Trimming removed 5 bases from V and 7 bases from J; junction bases left unmatched: 12. The germline V gene encodes CDR1 MDHEN and CDR2 SYDVKM. The CDR3 runs to 15 residues.

The rearrangement links TRBV11-3 to TRBJ2-7; 8 bases fit TRBD1. The CDR3 runs to 13 residues. Per the germline V gene, CDR1 is SGHNT and CDR2 is YENEEA. V lost 3 bases and J lost 7; bases outside the gene matches: 5. CDR3 sequence: CASSLDRVGEQYF. As DNA, the CDR3 is TGTGCCAGCAGCTTGGACAGGGTGGGTGAGCAGTACTTC.

The V gene is TRBV4-2, the J gene TRBJ2-3; the match to TRBD2 covers 8 bases. CDR3 length equals 16 residues. With V trimmed by 1 base and J by 0 bases, 3 bases remained unmatched. The germline V gene encodes CDR1 LGHNA and CDR2 YNFKEQ. DNA of the CDR3: TGTGCCAGCAGCCAAGGGACTAGCACTAGCACAGATACGCAGTATTTT. Its protein product is CASSQGTSTSTDTQYF.

CDR3 sequence reads: CASSLRASGDYEQFF. The CDR3 nucleotides are TGTGCCAGCAGCTTACGGGCTAGCGGGGACTATGAGCAGTTCTTC. The chain is built from TRBV7-3 and TRBJ2-1, with 9 positions matching TRBD2. V shed 2 bases and J 8 bases; nucleotides not matched to a gene: 7. This CDR3 contains 15 residues. The germline CDR1 and CDR2 sequences are SGHTA and FQGTGA.

The chain carries TRBV5-1 and TRBJ1-1, with D possibly TRBD1 on 6 matching bases. V lost 0 bases and J lost 0, with 12 bases in between. CDR3 length equals 16 residues. Germline V CDR1 and CDR2: SGHRS, YFSETQ. The CDR3 DNA is TGCGCCAGCAGCTTGGCCACGGGACACCTGAACACTGAAGCTTTCTTT. Protein product: CASSLATGHLNTEAFF.

This clone showed up just a few times. The chain links TRBV9 to TRBJ2-7; D may be TRBD1 (5 bases). Germline V gene data show CDR1 as SGDLS and CDR2 as YYNGEE. Trimming cost V 6 bases and J 0 bases, with 13 bases left between them. This CDR3 has 14 residues. The CDR3 DNA is TGTGCCAGCAATAGGGCAGGGAACTCCTACGAGCAGTACTTC. This gives the protein CASNRAGNSYEQYF.

This clone was counted only a few times. The rearrangement links TRBV5-6 to TRBJ2-3; 11 bases map to TRBD2. J was trimmed by 4 bases and V by 1 base; bases with no gene match: 8. CDR3 length equals 17 residues. In germline, CDR1 is SGHDT, CDR2 YYEEEE. CDR3 protein: CASSLLLAGGQADTQYF. CDR3 in DNA: TGTGCCAGCAGCTTGCTTCTAGCGGGGGGACAAGCAGATACGCAGTATTTT. Complete variable domain (other parts from reference TRBV5-6 and TRBJ2-3): DAGVTQSPTHLIKTRGQQVTLRCSPKSGHDTVSWYQQALGQGPQFIFQYYEEEERQRGNFPDRFSGHQFPNYSSELNVNALLLGDSALYLCASSLLLAGGQADTQYFGPGTRLTVL.

This clone was observed a single time. The chain links TRBV5-1 to TRBJ2-3; 8 bases map to TRBD2. This CDR3 is 16 amino acids long. Germline V gene data show CDR1 as SGHRS and CDR2 as YFSETQ. J was trimmed by 0 bases and V by 7 bases; bases with no gene match: 10. The CDR3: CASGGLGGGSTDTQYF. In DNA, the CDR3 is TGCGCCAGCGGGGGACTAGGCGGGGGTAGCACAGATACGCAGTATTTT.

This chain links TRBV9 with TRBJ1-4, with a possible D match to TRBD1 (6 bases). This CDR3 region has 16 residues. The V and J ends lost 0 bases and 6 bases respectively, with 15 bases between them. Germline V gene lookup returns CDR1 SGDLS and CDR2 YYNGEE. The CDR3 nucleotides read TGTGCCAGCAGCGTAGCTCCAGGGGTGGGGGATGAAAAACTGTTTTTT. Residues: CASSVAPGVGDEKLFF.

The chain recombines TRBV19 with TRBJ1-5, with 7 bases matching TRBD1. This CDR3 has 15 amino acids. V was clipped by 6 bases and J by 1 base; unmatched bases: 6. Germline-derived CDR1 and CDR2 are LNHDA and SQIVND (reference sequence). Here the CDR3 DNA reads TGTGCCAGTAGCTCAGACAGGGACAGCAATCAGCCCCAGCATTTT. This sequence encodes CASSSDRDSNQPQHF.

The V call is TRBV30, the J call TRBJ2-5; 15 bases fit TRBD2. The CDR3 is 17 residues long. V was clipped by 1 base and J by 2 bases; unmatched bases: 5. The germline V gene has CDR1 GTSNPN and CDR2 SVGIG (reference sequence). The DNA for the CDR3 is TGTGCCTGGAGTGGGACTAGCGGGAGGGCGTGGCAAGAGACCCAGTACTTC. Amino acid sequence: CAWSGTSGRAWQETQYF. The whole variable domain, remainder taken from reference TRBV30 and TRBJ2-5, is SQTIHQWPATLVQPVGSPLSLECTVEGTSNPNLYWYRQAAGRGLQLLFYSVGIGQISSEVPQNLSASRPQDRQFILSSKKLLLSDSGFYLCAWSGTSGRAWQETQYFGPGTRLLVL.

The rearrangement joins TRBV5-6 to TRBJ1-6, with 10 bases matching TRBD1. With V trimmed by 3 bases and J by 3 bases, 6 bases remained unmatched. CDR1 is SGHDT and CDR2 is YYEEEE in the germline V gene. The CDR3 totals 17 residues. This CDR3 reads CASSSVTGGSYNSPLHF. Here the CDR3 DNA reads TGTGCCAGCAGCTCCGTGACAGGGGGCAGCTATAATTCACCCCTCCACTTT.

This clone was found a few times. The rearrangement links TRBV27 to TRBJ1-6; 11 bases match TRBD1. The J segment lost 10 bases and the V segment lost 5 bases, leaving 7 bases of the junction unmatched. CDR1 and CDR2 (germline): MNHEY, SMNVEV (reference sequence). The length of the CDR3 is 15 residues. The CDR3 loop reads CASSPADRGHSPLHF. For the CDR3, the DNA is TGTGCCAGCAGTCCGGCGGACAGGGGGCACTCACCCCTCCACTTT.

The chain carries TRBV2 and TRBJ1-2; D is unresolved. Germline CDR1 reads SNHLY; CDR2 reads FYNNEI. The ends were cut back, 6 bases at V and 4 bases at J, with 21 bases in the middle. This CDR3 spans 16 amino acids. CDR3 nucleotides: TGTGCCAGCAGGGCCTTCCAGGTTTTAGTAGGCTATGGCTACACCTTC. Translated, it gives CASRAFQVLVGYGYTF.

The chain joins TRBV18 to TRBJ2-2, with TRBD1 matching 8 bases. Germline-derived CDR1 and CDR2 are KGHSH and LQKENI. The CDR3 contains 15 residues. With V trimmed by 5 bases and J by 4 bases, 6 bases remained unmatched. CDR3 amino acids: CASSFGQGVTGELFF. The CDR3 DNA is TGTGCCAGCTCATTTGGACAGGGAGTCACCGGGGAGCTGTTTTTT.

In this sample, this clone turned up once. The conserved phenylalanine or tryptophan is not found at the CDR3 terminus, so this likely reflects a read error. V is TRBV29-1 and J is TRBJ1-2; D unclear. The germline V and J ends were trimmed by 4 bases and 8 bases, with 11 bases remaining between them. Per germline, CDR1 SQVTM and CDR2 ANQGSEA. CDR3 size: 11 residues. CDR3 in DNA: TGCAGCGTTGCTCCCCAGGCGGGCTACACCGTC. Protein: CSVAPQAGYTV.

A few counts support this clone. This chain links TRBV6-5 with TRBJ1-1; 8 bases align to TRBD1. V lost 5 bases to trimming and J lost 0 bases; unmatched junction nucleotides: 2. The germline V gene encodes CDR1 MNHEY and CDR2 SVGAGI. CDR3 length: 14 residues. The CDR3 coding sequence is TGTGCCAGCAGTGAGGACAGGGTGAACACTGAAGCTTTCTTT. Amino acid sequence: CASSEDRVNTEAFF.

There are a few counts of this clone. V and J are TRBV6-5 and TRBJ2-7, with TRBD2 matching over 8 bases. The CDR3 is made up of 15 amino acids. Germline V gene sequence: CDR1 MNHEY, CDR2 SVGAGI. V gave up 5 bases and J gave up 3 bases; unmatched junction bases: 9. The CDR3 DNA reads as TGTGCCAGCAGTCCCGGCTCCAGCGGGGGCTACGAGCAGTACTTC. It yields the protein CASSPGSSGGYEQYF.